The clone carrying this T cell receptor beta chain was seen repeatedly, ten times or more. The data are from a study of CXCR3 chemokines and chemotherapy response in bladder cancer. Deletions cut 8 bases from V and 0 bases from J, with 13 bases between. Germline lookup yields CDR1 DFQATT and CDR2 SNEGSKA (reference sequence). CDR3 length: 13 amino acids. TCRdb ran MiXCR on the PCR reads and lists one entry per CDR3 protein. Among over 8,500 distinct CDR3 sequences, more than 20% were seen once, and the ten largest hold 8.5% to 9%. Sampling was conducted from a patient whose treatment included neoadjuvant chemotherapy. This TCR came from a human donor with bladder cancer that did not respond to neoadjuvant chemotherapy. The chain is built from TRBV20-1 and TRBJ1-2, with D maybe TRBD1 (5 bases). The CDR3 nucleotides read TGCAGTTCCCAGGGAGGAGCTAACTATGGCTACACCTTC. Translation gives CSSQGGANYGYTF.